This section outlines one T cell receptor beta chain sequence together with its context. The entry originates in a study of cytomegalovirus exposure and HLA in healthy donors. In the PCR, 60 Vbeta and 13 Jbeta primers were used. Sequencing was performed with immunoSEQ multiplex PCR; in TCRdb, only in-frame clones are kept and a portion is missing. The repertoire holds almost 80,000 clones, 65% to 70% seen once, with approximately 7% in the top ten. This CDR3 contains 13 residues. The germline V and J ends were trimmed by 6 bases and 0 bases, with 8 bases remaining between them. Germline V gene sequence: CDR1 LGHNA, CDR2 YNFKEQ.

The specimen sequenced was PBMCs. The source is a woman aged 45-65 years in good health and CMV-seropositive. The chain uses TRBV4-2 and TRBJ2-5, with TRBD2 as a possible D gene (6 bases). CDR3 nucleotides: TGTGCCAGCAGGGGGGGATACCAAGAGACCCAGTACTTC. It encodes CASRGGYQETQYF.